These T cell receptor beta chains were read from a single sample in a study of T cell clones after liver transplantation. Using immunoSEQ multiplex PCR, the repertoire was profiled, and TCRdb retains in-frame clones only, with some absent. The repertoire has over 55,000 clones, about two thirds of them found once; the top ten carry roughly 2.8%. Sequenced material: CD4+ T cells from blood, taken at the approximately 16-month timepoint. The receptor set was obtained from a human patient who received a liver transplant. Certain T cells may be donor cells from the graft. The CDR3 runs from the conserved cysteine through the conserved F or W. Each record gives: V gene, D gene, CDR3 length, J gene, clone size, CDR3 DNA, CDR3 protein. The D gene is left open where the match is weak. Where a row states a size, it is once, few, many or the class of an expanded clone; other rows omit it.

v_call: TRBV10-1; d_call: -; cdr3_length: 13; j_call: TRBJ1-1; clone_size: -; cdr3_nt: TGCGCCAGCAAGGGGCAGTCGAACACTGAAGCTTTCTTT; cdr3_aa: CASKGQSNTEAFF
v_call: TRBV7-9; d_call: -; cdr3_length: 13; j_call: TRBJ2-3; clone_size: few; cdr3_nt: TGTGCCAGCAGGCTAGATAGCACAGATACGCAGTATTTT; cdr3_aa: CASRLDSTDTQYF
v_call: TRBV27; d_call: -; cdr3_length: 15; j_call: TRBJ1-5; clone_size: -; cdr3_nt: TGTGCCAGCAGTTTATCCGGGACCCCTAATCAGCCCCAGCATTTT; cdr3_aa: CASSLSGTPNQPQHF
v_call: TRBV7-8; d_call: -; cdr3_length: 15; j_call: TRBJ1-5; clone_size: medium-sized; cdr3_nt: TGTGCCAGCAGCCTTGGGGAGTATAGCAATCAGCCCCAGCATTTT; cdr3_aa: CASSLGEYSNQPQHF
v_call: TRBV10-1; d_call: -; cdr3_length: 18; j_call: TRBJ2-1; clone_size: once; cdr3_nt: TGCGCCAGCAGTGAAATTGCCGGGACGGGAGTCGGTAACAATGAGCAGTTCTTC; cdr3_aa: CASSEIAGTGVGNNEQFF
v_call: TRBV11-2; d_call: -; cdr3_length: 15; j_call: TRBJ1-5; clone_size: -; cdr3_nt: TGTGCCAGCAGCTTAGACGGTGATAGCAATCAGCCCCAGCATTTT; cdr3_aa: CASSLDGDSNQPQHF
v_call: TRBV7-8; d_call: -; cdr3_length: 14; j_call: TRBJ2-3; clone_size: -; cdr3_nt: TGTGCCAGCCTCACCGGGACTAGCACAGATACGCAGTATTTT; cdr3_aa: CASLTGTSTDTQYF
v_call: TRBV30; d_call: -; cdr3_length: 12; j_call: TRBJ2-1; clone_size: -; cdr3_nt: TGTGCCTGGAGTCCTATACTGAATGAGCAGTTCTTC; cdr3_aa: CAWSPILNEQFF
v_call: TRBV7-2; d_call: -; cdr3_length: 13; j_call: TRBJ2-1; clone_size: few; cdr3_nt: TGTGCCAGCAGCCCCCCCTCCTACAATGAGCAGTTCTTC; cdr3_aa: CASSPPSYNEQFF
v_call: TRBV27; d_call: TRBD1; cdr3_length: 17; j_call: TRBJ2-4; clone_size: -; cdr3_nt: TGTGCCAGCAGTTTCGGGACAGGGGACCCCTCTTCCAGCATTCAGTACTTC; cdr3_aa: CASSFGTGDPSSSIQYF
v_call: TRBV6-5; d_call: TRBD1; cdr3_length: 14; j_call: TRBJ1-6; clone_size: -; cdr3_nt: TGTGCCAGCAGTCTCCGGGACAGGGGTTCACCCCTCCACTTT; cdr3_aa: CASSLRDRGSPLHF
v_call: TRBV29-1; d_call: -; cdr3_length: 12; j_call: TRBJ1-5; clone_size: -; cdr3_nt: TGCAGCGTTGGGGCTCGGGATCAGCCCCAGCATTTT; cdr3_aa: CSVGARDQPQHF
v_call: TRBV12-5; d_call: -; cdr3_length: 13; j_call: TRBJ2-5; clone_size: -; cdr3_nt: TGTGCTAGTGGCTTACAGAACCAAGAGACCCAGTACTTC; cdr3_aa: CASGLQNQETQYF
v_call: TRBV6-4; d_call: TRBD1; cdr3_length: 13; j_call: TRBJ1-6; clone_size: -; cdr3_nt: TGTGCCAGCAGGGACAGGGAAAATTCACCCCTCCACTTT; cdr3_aa: CASRDRENSPLHF
v_call: TRBV25-1; d_call: -; cdr3_length: 14; j_call: TRBJ1-2; clone_size: few; cdr3_nt: TGTGCCAGCAGTGAGCCTAGCCCCGGCGTAGGCTACACCTTC; cdr3_aa: CASSEPSPGVGYTF
v_call: TRBV10-3; d_call: TRBD1; cdr3_length: 15; j_call: TRBJ1-5; clone_size: -; cdr3_nt: TGTGCCATCAGTGAGGGGGACAGAATTTATCAGCCCCAGCATTTT; cdr3_aa: CAISEGDRIYQPQHF
v_call: TRBV4-3; d_call: TRBD1; cdr3_length: 15; j_call: TRBJ2-5; clone_size: -; cdr3_nt: TGCGCCAGCAGCCAAGTAAGGGGGCTTGGAGAGACCCAGTACTTC; cdr3_aa: CASSQVRGLGETQYF
v_call: TRBV6-5; d_call: -; cdr3_length: 14; j_call: TRBJ1-5; clone_size: -; cdr3_nt: TGTGCCAGCAGTTACCAAAGTAGCAATCAGCCCCAGCATTTT; cdr3_aa: CASSYQSSNQPQHF
v_call: TRBV5-4; d_call: TRBD1; cdr3_length: 14; j_call: TRBJ2-3; clone_size: -; cdr3_nt: TGTGCCAGCAGCCAACAGGGGAGCACAGATACGCAGTATTTT; cdr3_aa: CASSQQGSTDTQYF
v_call: TRBV18; d_call: -; cdr3_length: 15; j_call: TRBJ2-6; clone_size: medium-sized; cdr3_nt: TGTGCCAGCTCAGGACAGCCCTCTGGGGCCAACGTCCTGACTTTC; cdr3_aa: CASSGQPSGANVLTF
v_call: TRBV6-1; d_call: -; cdr3_length: 12; j_call: TRBJ2-2; clone_size: -; cdr3_nt: TGTGCCAGCAGTGAAAGGACGGGGGAGCTGTTTTTT; cdr3_aa: CASSERTGELFF
v_call: TRBV28; d_call: TRBD1; cdr3_length: 12; j_call: TRBJ1-1; clone_size: -; cdr3_nt: TGTGCCAGCAGAGAACAGGGGCAAGAAGCTTTCTTT; cdr3_aa: CASREQGQEAFF
v_call: TRBV11-3; d_call: -; cdr3_length: 15; j_call: TRBJ2-3; clone_size: -; cdr3_nt: TGTGCCAGCAGCTTAGTGGCCGTGGGCACAGATACGCAGTATTTT; cdr3_aa: CASSLVAVGTDTQYF
v_call: TRBV6-5; d_call: TRBD1; cdr3_length: 14; j_call: TRBJ1-5; clone_size: -; cdr3_nt: TGTGCCAGCAGCACGCAGGGGGCGGGCCAGCCCCAGCATTTT; cdr3_aa: CASSTQGAGQPQHF
v_call: TRBV6-5; d_call: -; cdr3_length: 15; j_call: TRBJ1-6; clone_size: once; cdr3_nt: TGTGCCAGCTGGGCGGGGGGCGCCTATAATTCACCCCTCCACTTT; cdr3_aa: CASWAGGAYNSPLHF
v_call: TRBV15; d_call: TRBD2; cdr3_length: 16; j_call: TRBJ2-2; clone_size: -; cdr3_nt: TGTGCCACCAGTCCCGCGTGGAGCGGGGGTGTCGGGGAGCTGTTTTTT; cdr3_aa: CATSPAWSGGVGELFF
v_call: TRBV7-9; d_call: -; cdr3_length: 14; j_call: TRBJ2-2; clone_size: -; cdr3_nt: TGTGCCAGCAGCTTCTTCCAGGGGTCCGGGGAGCTGTTTTTT; cdr3_aa: CASSFFQGSGELFF
v_call: TRBV7-2; d_call: TRBD1; cdr3_length: 15; j_call: TRBJ2-2; clone_size: -; cdr3_nt: TGTGCCAGCAGCTGGACAGGGGGCCACACCGGGGAGCTGTTTTTT; cdr3_aa: CASSWTGGHTGELFF
v_call: TRBV5-1; d_call: TRBD1; cdr3_length: 14; j_call: TRBJ2-3; clone_size: few; cdr3_nt: TGCGCCAGCAGCCCCGGACAGGACTTAGATACGCAGTATTTT; cdr3_aa: CASSPGQDLDTQYF
v_call: TRBV7-9; d_call: -; cdr3_length: 16; j_call: TRBJ2-6; clone_size: -; cdr3_nt: TGTGCCAGCAGCCGGGGTGGGATATCTGGGGCCAACGTCCTGACTTTC; cdr3_aa: CASSRGGISGANVLTF
v_call: TRBV6-5; d_call: -; cdr3_length: 13; j_call: TRBJ1-6; clone_size: -; cdr3_nt: TGTGCCAGCAGTCGAGGCACAAATTCACCCCTCCACTTT; cdr3_aa: CASSRGTNSPLHF
v_call: TRBV6-6; d_call: -; cdr3_length: 16; j_call: TRBJ1-5; clone_size: few; cdr3_nt: TGTGCCAGCAGTTACTCGACGAGGGATTCGTCTCAGCCCCAGCATTTT; cdr3_aa: CASSYSTRDSSQPQHF
v_call: TRBV30; d_call: -; cdr3_length: 12; j_call: TRBJ2-7; clone_size: -; cdr3_nt: TGTGCCTGGACCAGGTCCAACTACGAGCAGTACTTC; cdr3_aa: CAWTRSNYEQYF
v_call: TRBV4-1; d_call: -; cdr3_length: 17; j_call: TRBJ2-3; clone_size: -; cdr3_nt: TGCGCCAGCAGCACCCCGCCCCGGGACACAAGCACAGATACGCAGTATTTT; cdr3_aa: CASSTPPRDTSTDTQYF
v_call: TRBV2; d_call: -; cdr3_length: 13; j_call: TRBJ1-1; clone_size: -; cdr3_nt: TGTGCCAGCACCCAAACTCTGAACACTGAAGCTTTCTTT; cdr3_aa: CASTQTLNTEAFF